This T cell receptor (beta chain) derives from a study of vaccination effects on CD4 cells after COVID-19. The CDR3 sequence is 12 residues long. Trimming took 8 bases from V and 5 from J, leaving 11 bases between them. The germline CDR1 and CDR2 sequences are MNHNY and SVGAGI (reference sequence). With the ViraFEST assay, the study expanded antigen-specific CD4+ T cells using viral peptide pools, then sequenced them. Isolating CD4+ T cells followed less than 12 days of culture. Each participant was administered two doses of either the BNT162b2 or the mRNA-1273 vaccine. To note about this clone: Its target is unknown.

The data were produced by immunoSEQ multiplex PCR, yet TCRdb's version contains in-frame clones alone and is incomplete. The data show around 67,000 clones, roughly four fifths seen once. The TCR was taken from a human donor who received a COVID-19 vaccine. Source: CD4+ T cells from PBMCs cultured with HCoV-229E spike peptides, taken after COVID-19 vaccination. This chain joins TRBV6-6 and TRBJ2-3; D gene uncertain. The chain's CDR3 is CASLAVGDTQYF. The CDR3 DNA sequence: TGTGCCAGCTTGGCTGTAGGAGATACGCAGTATTTT.